This T cell receptor (beta chain) emerged from a study of patients and donors after allogeneic stem cell transplantation. The CDR3 sequence is 16 residues long. This clonotype was counted between two and nine times. TCRdb independently ran MiXCR on the RT-PCR reads; one entry per CDR3 protein. The table records under 200,000 distinct CDR3 sequences, approximately 31% of them present only once. The material sequenced was blood, either unsorted or a sorted T cell fraction (not recorded which). The source of this sequence is a human donor who was either an allogeneic HSCT recipient or a stem cell or donor lymphocyte infusion donor (not recorded which). It is not recorded whose cells these are; they may come from a transplant donor. The chain couples TRBV21-1 to TRBJ1-1; the DNA was not used to check the table's D call, TRBD1. TRBV21-1 represents a pseudogene. The CDR3 DNA reads as TGTGCCAGCAGCAAAAATTGGGACAGCATGAACACTGAAGCTTTCTTT. This encodes CASSKNWDSMNTEAFF.